This TCR beta chain was observed in a study of T cell responses to AZD1222 COVID-19 vaccine. TCRdb keeps only in-frame clones here, not all; method: immunoSEQ multiplex PCR. The repertoire consists of around 140,000 clones, with around 90% occurring once and the leading ten covering about 4.1%. The CDR3 contains 16 residues. This sequence originates from an adult who received the AZD1222 COVID-19 vaccine. The chain has TRBV12-1 and TRBJ2-7; no DNA check was done on the table's D call, TRBD1. TRBV12-1 is a documented pseudogene. This specimen was peripheral blood, taken 28 days after the second AZD1222 dose. The CDR3 DNA reads as TGTGCCAGCGGATATTGGCCTTGGGGGCCCTTCTACGAGCAGTACTTC. Its protein product is CASGYWPWGPFYEQYF.